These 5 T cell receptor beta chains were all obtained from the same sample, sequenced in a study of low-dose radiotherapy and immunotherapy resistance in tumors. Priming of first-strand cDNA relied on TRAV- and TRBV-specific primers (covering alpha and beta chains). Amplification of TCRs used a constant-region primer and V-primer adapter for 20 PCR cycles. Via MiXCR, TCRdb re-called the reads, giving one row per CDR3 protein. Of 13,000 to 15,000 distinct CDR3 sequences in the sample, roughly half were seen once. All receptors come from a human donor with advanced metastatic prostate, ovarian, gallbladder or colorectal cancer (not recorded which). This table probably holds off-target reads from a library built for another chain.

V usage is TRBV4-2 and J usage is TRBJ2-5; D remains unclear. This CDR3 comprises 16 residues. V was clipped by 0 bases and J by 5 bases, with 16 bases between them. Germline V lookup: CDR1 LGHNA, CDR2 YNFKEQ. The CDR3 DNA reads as TGTGCCAGCAGCCAAGAATTTCAAGGCACGGAGGAGACCCAGTACTTC. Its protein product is CASSQEFQGTEETQYF.

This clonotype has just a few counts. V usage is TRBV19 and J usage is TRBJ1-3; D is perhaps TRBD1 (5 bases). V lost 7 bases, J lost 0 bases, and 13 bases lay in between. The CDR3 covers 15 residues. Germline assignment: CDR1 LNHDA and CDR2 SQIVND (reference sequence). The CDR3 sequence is CASMVAGVSGNTIYF. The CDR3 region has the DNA TGTGCCAGTATGGTAGCGGGGGTCTCTGGAAACACCATATATTTT.

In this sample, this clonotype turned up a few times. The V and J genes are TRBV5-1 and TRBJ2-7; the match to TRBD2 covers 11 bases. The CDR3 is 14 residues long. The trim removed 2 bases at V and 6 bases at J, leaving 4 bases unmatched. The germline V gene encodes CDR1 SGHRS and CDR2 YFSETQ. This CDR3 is CASSFSGGVGEQYF. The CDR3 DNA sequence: TGCGCCAGCAGCTTTAGCGGGGGGGTTGGCGAGCAGTACTTC.

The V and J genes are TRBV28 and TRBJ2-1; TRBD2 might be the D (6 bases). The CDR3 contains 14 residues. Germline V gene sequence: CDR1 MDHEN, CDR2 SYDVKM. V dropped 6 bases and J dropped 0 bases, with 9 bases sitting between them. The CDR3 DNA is TGTGCCAGCAGGCGGGGAAGCTCCTACAATGAGCAGTTCTTC. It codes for CASRRGSSYNEQFF.

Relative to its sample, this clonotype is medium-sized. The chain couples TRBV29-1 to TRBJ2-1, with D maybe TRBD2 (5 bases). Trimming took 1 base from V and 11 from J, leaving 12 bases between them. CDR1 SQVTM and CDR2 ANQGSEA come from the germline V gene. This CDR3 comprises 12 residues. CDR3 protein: CSVEVLALQQFF. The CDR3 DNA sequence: TGCAGCGTTGAAGTCCTAGCACTGCAGCAGTTCTTC.